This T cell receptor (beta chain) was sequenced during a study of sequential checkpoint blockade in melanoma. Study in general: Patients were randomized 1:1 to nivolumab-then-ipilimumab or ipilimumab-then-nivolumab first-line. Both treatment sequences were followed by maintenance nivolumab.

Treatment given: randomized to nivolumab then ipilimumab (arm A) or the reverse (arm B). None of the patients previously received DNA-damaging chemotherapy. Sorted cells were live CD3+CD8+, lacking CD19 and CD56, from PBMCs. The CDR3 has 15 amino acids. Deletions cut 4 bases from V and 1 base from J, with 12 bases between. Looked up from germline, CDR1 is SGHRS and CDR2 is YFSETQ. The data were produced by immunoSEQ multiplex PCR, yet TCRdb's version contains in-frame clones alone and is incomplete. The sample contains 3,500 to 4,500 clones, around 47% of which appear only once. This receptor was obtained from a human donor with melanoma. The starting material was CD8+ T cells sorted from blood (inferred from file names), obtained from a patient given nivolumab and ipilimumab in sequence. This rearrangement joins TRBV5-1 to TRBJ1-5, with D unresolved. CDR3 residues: CASSLDGVSNQPQHF. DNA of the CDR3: TGCGCCAGCAGCCTGGACGGGGTGAGCAATCAGCCCCAGCATTTT. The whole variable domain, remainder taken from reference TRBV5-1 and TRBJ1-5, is KAGVTQTPRYLIKTRGQQVTLSCSPISGHRSVSWYQQTPGQGLQFLFEYFSETQRNKGNFPGRFSGRQFSNSRSEMNVSTLELGDSALYLCASSLDGVSNQPQHFGDGTRLSIL.